This T cell receptor beta chain is drawn from a study of T cell repertoires in cytomegalovirus infection (dated by TCRdb to the late 2010s). Background on the whole study: Donor HLA type was relevant to the analysis, because carriage of CMV infection together with the matching HLA type was indicated by public TCR beta signatures.

Turning to this clonotype: It has no known antigen specificity. There are no base qualities to consult, and no much larger clone falls within one base.

Sequenced on an Illumina HiSeq 1500. TCRdb reprocessing: public reads trimmed at Q25 with fastp, clones called with MiXCR, in-frame beta chains kept. Rows with a matching CDR3 protein are joined into one entry that keeps the most common DNA and genes. The sample includes some 400,000 distinct CDR3 sequences, with approximately 31% observed a single time. The ten largest clones capture roughly 13% of the sample. The germline V gene specifies LGHNA as CDR1 and YNFKEQ as CDR2. Including cysteine and phenylalanine, the CDR3 has 14 amino acids. Only the CDR3 DNA is retained, 42 bases long and in frame from the first base. Relative to germline, V is 1 base shorter and J is 3 bases shorter, with 9 bases between their ends. General findings and caveats noted by the study authors: In both this cohort and an independent cohort of some 380 donors, the cumulative frequency of public TCR beta family members distinguished carriers of CMV infection plus the relevant HLA type. The ex vivo response was dominated by HLA-C-restricted CMV-specific TCR beta clonotypes, which also provided the single most frequent clonotype in two of eight donors.

The receptor's source is a human donor in good health (CMV status not recorded). Some clones in this sample may be carry-over from other donors' samples. What was sequenced was PBMCs. This chain is built from TRBV4-2 and TRBJ1-2; possibly the D gene is TRBD1, per 5 matching bases. The bases are TGTGCCAGCAGCCAAGTCAGGGCGGACTATGGCTACACCTTC. Its protein is CASSQVRADYGYTF.